These 20 T cell receptor beta chains were all obtained from the same sample, sequenced in a study of blood T cell repertoires in COVID-19 (dated by TCRdb to the early 2020s). The receptor library was made with the immunoSEQ multiplex PCR assay. The table comes from immuneACCESS by way of TCRdb, which keeps in-frame sequences with V and J called. Part of the clones is missing from these tables; in studies checked, under half for an unresolved V gene and the rest for unknown reasons. Within this sample are hundreds of thousands of clones, with 88% of them counted one time only. The biggest ten clones account for 0.9% to 1% of the sample. The specimen was peripheral blood. Source of these receptors: a woman aged 40 to 55 who had recovered from COVID-19.

CDR3 bases: TGTGCCAGCACGGGACACCTGACCTATGGCTACACCTTC. As protein: CASTGHLTYGYTF. V and J are TRBV25-1 and TRBJ1-2; D possibly corresponds to TRBD1 (6 bases). CDR1 MGHDK and CDR2 SYGVNS come from the germline V gene. Deletions cut 7 bases from V and 4 bases from J, with 13 bases between. CDR3 length: 13 residues.

V and J are TRBV6-6 and TRBJ1-2; 7 bases are shared with TRBD1. CDR1 and CDR2 from the germline V gene are MNHNY and SVGAGI (reference sequence). The CDR3 is 14 residues long. Trimming took 1 base from V and 2 from J; bases not matched to a gene: 1. CDR3 in DNA: TGTGCCAGCAGTTACTTACAGGGGAACTATGGCTACACCTTC. It encodes CASSYLQGNYGYTF.

The chain carries TRBV6-5 and TRBJ1-1; a possible D gene is TRBD1 (6 bases). This CDR3 region has 15 residues. Germline CDR1 is MNHEY and CDR2 is SVGAGI. The germline V and J ends were trimmed by 2 bases and 3 bases, with 13 bases remaining between them. This CDR3 is CASSYPRGGHTEAFF. CDR3 nucleotides: TGTGCCAGCAGTTACCCACGGGGGGGGCACACTGAAGCTTTCTTT.

The rearrangement joins TRBV9 to TRBJ2-1; 10 bases are a match to TRBD2. CDR3 length equals 15 residues. V lost 0 bases, J lost 6 bases, and 3 bases stayed unmatched. Per the germline V gene, CDR1 is SGDLS and CDR2 is YYNGEE. This CDR3 is CASSVGASGGNEQFF. The CDR3 nucleotides are TGTGCCAGCAGCGTAGGGGCTAGCGGGGGCAATGAGCAGTTCTTC.

This chain links TRBV6-1 with TRBJ2-3; the D gene is possibly TRBD1 (5 bases). Germline assignment: CDR1 MNHNS and CDR2 SASEGT. The CDR3 loop spans 16 amino acids. V was cut by 0 bases and J by 5 bases, with 15 bases left in between. The CDR3: CASSEAGAGKRDTQYF. CDR3 sequence (DNA): TGTGCCAGCAGTGAAGCGGGCGCAGGGAAACGAGATACGCAGTATTTT.

This clone was seen only once. V and J are TRBV5-6 and TRBJ2-1; TRBD2 is a possible D gene (6 bases). The CDR3 consists of 14 residues. V was clipped by 0 bases and J by 5 bases, with 9 bases between them. Germline V gene data show CDR1 as SGHDT and CDR2 as YYEEEE. The DNA of the CDR3 is TGTGCCAGCAGCTTGGCGGGGGTTGACAATGAGCAGTTCTTC. The encoded protein is CASSLAGVDNEQFF.

The chain carries TRBV19 and TRBJ2-5, with 11 bases identical to TRBD2. Germline values: CDR1 LNHDA, CDR2 SQIVND (reference sequence). The V segment lost 6 bases and the J segment 1 base; nucleotides outside the gene matches: 7. The CDR3 length is 16 residues. CDR3: CASSPIGTSGQETQYF. CDR3 nucleotides: TGTGCCAGTAGCCCCATAGGGACTAGCGGCCAAGAGACCCAGTACTTC.

This clone was counted ten times or more. The V call is TRBV4-3, the J call TRBJ2-7; possible D gene TRBD2, 6 bases. V lost 0 bases, J lost 0 bases, and 12 bases lay in between. CDR1 LGHNA and CDR2 YSLEER come from the germline V gene. CDR3 length: 16 residues. The chain's CDR3 is CASSQDRGSISYEQYF. The CDR3 DNA follows: TGCGCCAGCAGCCAAGATCGGGGGAGCATCTCCTACGAGCAGTACTTC.

A remark on this clone: The germline gene is not matched at one end of the junction; a read error may be the cause. The chain combines TRBV7-7 with TRBJ2-3, with D maybe TRBD2 (5 bases). Germline CDR1 reads SSHAT; CDR2 reads FNYEAQ (reference sequence). The CDR3 runs to 15 residues. CDR3 coding DNA: TGTGCTAGCAGCCCCCGGGGTGGGGGCACAGATACGCAGTATTTT. It codes for CASSPRGGGTDTQYF.

The chain recombines TRBV29-1 with TRBJ2-2; weak D call: TRBD1 (5 bases). V was shortened by 4 bases and J by 0 bases, with 12 bases between the two germline ends. The CDR3 contains 15 residues. Germline assignment: CDR1 SQVTM and CDR2 ANQGSEA. CDR3 residues: CSVVQGPTNTGELFF. CDR3 nucleotides: TGCAGCGTTGTGCAGGGCCCCACGAACACCGGGGAGCTGTTTTTT.

DNA for the CDR3: TGTGCCAGTAGTATCAGGTGGCCTAGGGGCAACGTCCTGACTTTC. Translated, it gives CASSIRWPRGNVLTF. The V call is TRBV19, the J call TRBJ2-6; D perhaps matches TRBD1 (5 bases). CDR3 length: 15 residues. V shed 3 bases and J shed 9 bases, with 15 bases lying between them. The V gene's germline CDR1 is LNHDA and CDR2 SQIVND (reference sequence).

V usage is TRBV27 and J usage is TRBJ1-1; D is ambiguous. CDR3 length: 14 amino acids. Germline values: CDR1 MNHEY, CDR2 SMNVEV (reference sequence). The V end lost 0 bases, the J end lost 6 bases, and 11 bases lay between the germline ends. This CDR3 is CASSLSPGLAEAFF. The CDR3, as DNA: TGTGCCAGCAGTTTATCGCCGGGTTTGGCTGAAGCTTTCTTT.

The chain is built from TRBV14 and TRBJ2-3; D perhaps matches TRBD1 (6 bases). V was cut by 4 bases and J by 3 bases, with 8 bases left in between. The germline gives CDR1 SGHDN, CDR2 FVKESK. The CDR3 totals 13 residues. CDR3: CASSPRGTDTQYF. In DNA, the CDR3 is TGTGCCAGCAGCCCGAGGGGGACAGATACGCAGTATTTT.

The V and J genes are TRBV7-2 and TRBJ1-1; D possibly corresponds to TRBD1 (6 bases). Germline loops: CDR1 SGHTA, CDR2 FQGNSA. The length of the CDR3 is 15 residues. Trimming took 7 bases from V and 7 from J, leaving 22 bases between them. The CDR3 region has the DNA TGTGCCAGCATCCCTCCGGGCCTTCAAGGGGGTGAAGCTTTCTTT. It is translated as CASIPPGLQGGEAFF.

V usage is TRBV27 and J usage is TRBJ2-1; 13 bases align to TRBD2. V trimming: 5 bases; J trimming: 12 bases; junction bases outside the gene matches: 10. The CDR3 runs to 15 residues. Germline-derived CDR1 and CDR2 are MNHEY and SMNVEV (reference sequence). CDR3: CASSPGLAGARGQFF. In DNA form, the CDR3 reads TGTGCCAGCAGTCCCGGACTAGCGGGGGCGCGGGGGCAGTTCTTC.

The chain joins TRBV7-9 to TRBJ2-1; TRBD2 agrees at 11 bases. The CDR3 contains 16 residues. The germline CDR1 and CDR2 sequences are SEHNR and FQNEAQ (reference sequence). Trimming took 5 bases from V and 7 from J; bases not matched to a gene: 10. The CDR3 region has the DNA TGTGCCAGCAGCGGGGTGGGGACTAGCGGAGTAAATGAGCAGTTCTTC. Its translation is CASSGVGTSGVNEQFF.

The rearrangement joins TRBV5-6 to TRBJ2-2; TRBD1 aligns across 8 bases. The germline V gene has CDR1 SGHDT and CDR2 YYEEEE. This CDR3 region has 17 residues. Unmatched junction bases numbered 6, after V lost 0 bases and J lost 2 bases. Here the CDR3 reads CASSLGPGQENTGELFF. The CDR3 DNA follows: TGTGCCAGCAGCTTGGGGCCGGGACAGGAAAACACCGGGGAGCTGTTTTTT.

This chain connects TRBV6-6 to TRBJ1-1; 8 nucleotides line up with TRBD1. Germline V gives CDR1 MNHNY, CDR2 SVGAGI (reference sequence). This CDR3 spans 14 amino acids. V gave up 0 bases and J gave up 11 bases; unmatched junction bases: 8. CDR3 nucleotide sequence: TGTGCCAGCAGTTACTCCGCAGGGGGCGCGGGGGCTTTCTTT. Protein sequence: CASSYSAGGAGAFF.

V usage is TRBV11-2 and J usage is TRBJ2-3; 7 positions agree with TRBD1. This CDR3 contains 15 residues. CDR1 SGHAT and CDR2 FQNNGV come from the germline V gene. The V segment lost 5 bases and the J segment 3 bases; nucleotides outside the gene matches: 8. The CDR3 is CASSPQGQPTDTQYF. For the CDR3, the DNA is TGTGCCAGCAGCCCCCAGGGACAGCCGACAGATACGCAGTATTTT. The full variable domain, rest sourced from reference TRBV11-2 and TRBJ2-3, is EAGVAQSPRYKIIEKRQSVAFWCNPISGHATLYWYQQILGQGPKLLIQFQNNGVVDDSQLPKDRFSAERLKGVDSTLKIQPAKLEDSAVYLCASSPQGQPTDTQYFGPGTRLTVL.

The J gene is TRBJ2-2, the V gene TRBV27, with TRBD2 matching over 13 bases. V lost 5 bases to trimming and J lost 4 bases; unmatched junction nucleotides: 7. CDR1 and CDR2 from the germline V gene are MNHEY and SMNVEV (reference sequence). The CDR3 contains 17 residues. Here the CDR3 reads CASSQTTSGRATGELFF. In DNA, the CDR3 is TGTGCCAGCAGTCAGACAACTAGCGGGAGGGCCACCGGGGAGCTGTTTTTT.